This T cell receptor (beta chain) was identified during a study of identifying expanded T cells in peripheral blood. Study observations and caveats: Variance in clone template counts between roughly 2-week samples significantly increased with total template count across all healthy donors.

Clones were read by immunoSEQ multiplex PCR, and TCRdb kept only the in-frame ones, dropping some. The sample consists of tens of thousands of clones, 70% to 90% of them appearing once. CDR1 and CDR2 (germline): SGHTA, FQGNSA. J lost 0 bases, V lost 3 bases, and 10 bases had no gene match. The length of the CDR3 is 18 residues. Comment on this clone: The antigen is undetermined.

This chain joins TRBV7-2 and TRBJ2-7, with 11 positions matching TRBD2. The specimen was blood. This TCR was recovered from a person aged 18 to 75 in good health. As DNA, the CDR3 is TGTGCCAGCAGCTTGGCGACTAGCGGGACGTCCATCTCCTACGAGCAGTACTTC. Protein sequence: CASSLATSGTSISYEQYF.